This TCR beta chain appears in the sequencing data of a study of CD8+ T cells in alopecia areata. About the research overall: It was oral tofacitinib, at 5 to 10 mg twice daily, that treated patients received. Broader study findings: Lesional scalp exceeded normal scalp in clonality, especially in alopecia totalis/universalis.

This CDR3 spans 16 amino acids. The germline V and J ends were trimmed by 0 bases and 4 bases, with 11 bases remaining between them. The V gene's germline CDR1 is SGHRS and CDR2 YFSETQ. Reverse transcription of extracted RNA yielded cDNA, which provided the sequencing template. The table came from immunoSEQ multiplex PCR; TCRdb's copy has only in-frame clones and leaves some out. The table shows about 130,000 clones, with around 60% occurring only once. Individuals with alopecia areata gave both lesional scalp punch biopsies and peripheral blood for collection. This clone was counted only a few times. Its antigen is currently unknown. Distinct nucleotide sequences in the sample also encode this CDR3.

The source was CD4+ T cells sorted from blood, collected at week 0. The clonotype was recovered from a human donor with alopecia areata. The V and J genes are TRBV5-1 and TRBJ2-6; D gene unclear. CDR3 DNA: TGCGCCAGCAGCTTGGGTCCCGGGCCCGGGGCCAACGTCCTGACTTTC. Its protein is CASSLGPGPGANVLTF. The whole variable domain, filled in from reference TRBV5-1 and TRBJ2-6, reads KAGVTQTPRYLIKTRGQQVTLSCSPISGHRSVSWYQQTPGQGLQFLFEYFSETQRNKGNFPGRFSGRQFSNSRSEMNVSTLELGDSALYLCASSLGPGPGANVLTFGAGSRLTVL.